This T cell receptor beta chain was found in a study of T cell responses to AZD1222 COVID-19 vaccine. From germline, CDR1 is GTSNPN and CDR2 SVGIG (reference sequence). The CDR3 is 13 amino acids. The V end lost 1 base, the J end lost 1 base, and 5 bases lay between the germline ends. Clones were read by immunoSEQ multiplex PCR, and TCRdb kept only the in-frame ones, dropping some. The sample yields about 140,000 clones, around 88% seen once. The sequencing used peripheral blood, collected on day 0 of AZD1222 vaccination. The chain carries TRBV30 and TRBJ1-5, with unresolved D. This receptor was identified in an adult in good health. The CDR3 loop reads CAWSDSSNQPQHF. The CDR3 DNA is TGTGCCTGGAGTGACAGCAGCAATCAGCCCCAGCATTTT. Together with reference TRBV30 and TRBJ1-5, the CDR3 gives the full variable domain: SQTIHQWPATLVQPVGSPLSLECTVEGTSNPNLYWYRQAAGRGLQLLFYSVGIGQISSEVPQNLSASRPQDRQFILSSKKLLLSDSGFYLCAWSDSSNQPQHFGDGTRLSIL.